This TCR beta chain was documented in a study of blood T cells in healthy people across ages (dated by TCRdb to 2014 to 2015). Background on the whole study: Template switching captured roughly one uniquely barcoded TCR beta cDNA molecule per two T cells in model experiments. The donors were split into four age groups: young (average about 16 years), middle-aged (roughly 39), aged (about 62) and long-lived (approximately 80). The study measured age-related changes in TCR beta repertoire diversity using deep sequencing normalized with unique cDNA molecular identifiers. The study analyzed two additional independent replicas of 1 million unique cDNA reads from the same blood draw for two donors, one aged 18 to 29 and one aged 80 or older. To avoid experimental bias, donors of different ages were randomly spread across the sequencing lanes.

There are 14 amino acids in the CDR3, from cysteine to phenylalanine inclusive. The retained sequence is limited to the CDR3, 42 bases, with the frame set at the first base. CDR1 and CDR2, per the germline V gene, are SGHTA and FQGNSA. Here V drops 5 bases and J drops 4 bases, and the junction holds 7 bases not matched to any gene. The roughly 39 donors, aged about 6 to 90 years, were systemically healthy Caucasian individuals from Russia. Around 10 milliliters of peripheral blood were collected from each donor into EDTA-treated Vacutainer tubes. PBMCs were isolated by Ficoll-Paque density-gradient centrifugation, with at least 6 million obtained per sample. Total RNA was extracted from PBMCs with Trizol reagent, with at least 5 micrograms obtained per sample. For every donor, flow cytometry on a PBMC aliquot measured the percentage of naive CD45RAhigh/CD27high T cells. Library generation was performed with 5' RACE. The sequencing machine was an Illumina HiSeq 2500. The second PCR ran for about 6 to 12 cycles and used a J-beta primer mix along with a sample-barcoded 5' primer. A template-switch 5' adaptor carrying 12 random nucleotides introduced a unique molecular identifier onto each TCR beta cDNA molecule. Each sample yielded at least 3 million CDR3-containing paired-end reads. All of the RNA was converted into first-strand cDNA using the Mint cDNA synthesis kit, with a TRBC-specific oligonucleotide serving as the primer. Following uracil-DNA glycosylase treatment, a first 18-cycle PCR with universal primers M1SS and BC2_uni_R was performed on all cDNA. In the original analysis: For normalization, 1 million high-quality reads, each with a distinct molecular identifier, were randomly selected from each sample. Instead of being binned into consensus sequences, reads that shared molecular identifiers were thrown out. MiTCR, set to a Q25 quality threshold and the strictest error-elimination algorithm, was used for CDR3 identification, clonotype clustering and error correction. A nonparametric unseen species model with Euler transformation was used to estimate lower-bound total TCR beta diversity. TCRdb reran the public reads through fastp at Q25 and MiXCR, keeping productive beta chains. Records with the same CDR3 protein are collapsed into one entry carrying the most frequent genes and DNA. The V and J calls and clone size come from TCRdb's table, not from the authors' own analysis. The sample profile shows some 1.5 million distinct CDR3 sequences; 25% to 30% of them were found once. The ten largest clones add up to roughly 8% of the sample.

What the study reported, not specific to this receptor: The long-lived group showed more naive CD4+ T cells, fewer expanded clones and increased TCR diversity than the aged group, suggesting age selection. A strong correlation was found between observed TCR beta diversity and the percentage of naive T cells measured by flow cytometry. Because profiling used bulk unsorted PBMCs, naive and antigen-experienced compartments could not be compared conclusively. Because donor CMV infection status was unknown, age-related changes in expanded clonotypes were potentially confounded. Estimates of total diversity from one million sequenced T cells were regarded as lower bounds and underestimates. As age increased, observed TCR beta diversity per million T cells dropped in a roughly linear way, and a significant reduction was already evident by age approximately 40.

This clonotype showed up just a few times. Its target antigen remains unknown. No base quality values were provided; no much bigger clone lies one nucleotide off. Sequencing was performed on blood. The chain is encoded by TRBV7-2 joined to TRBJ1-2; TRBD1 matches 7 bases in the middle. This TCR was sampled from a woman between 25 and 40 years old in good health. The CDR3 region reads CASSRRQGRYGYTF. The nucleotide sequence is TGTGCCAGCAGCCGACGACAGGGTCGCTATGGCTACACCTTC.